The entry below describes one T cell receptor (beta chain). Its antigen is undetermined. Time point denoted: baseline pretreatment blood. This sample's treatment: 15 Gy SBRT to primary tumor, nephrectomy 4 weeks later. Serial blood draws occurred at baseline and 2 and 4 weeks post-SBRT. This sample is part of a study of radiation and T cells in renal cell carcinoma. Whole-study results and caveats: From baseline, blood top tumor clonotypes peaked at 2 weeks post-radiation.

Clones were sequenced by immunoSEQ multiplex PCR, and TCRdb holds only the in-frame ones, with some missing. The data hold 140,000 or so clones, with around nine tenths observed a single time. This CDR3 contains 16 residues. Per the germline V gene, CDR1 is LNHDA and CDR2 is SQIVND (reference sequence). V dropped 5 bases and J dropped 10; count of bases not matched to a gene: 14. This specimen was blood, taken from a patient whose treatment included radiotherapy and nephrectomy. The origin of this receptor is a woman between 45 and 65 years old with renal cell carcinoma. J is TRBJ1-6 and V is TRBV19; 7 bases align to TRBD1. The CDR3: CASSPYGEGAGSPLHF. DNA of the CDR3: TGTGCCAGTAGTCCCTATGGGGAGGGGGCAGGATCACCCCTCCACTTT.